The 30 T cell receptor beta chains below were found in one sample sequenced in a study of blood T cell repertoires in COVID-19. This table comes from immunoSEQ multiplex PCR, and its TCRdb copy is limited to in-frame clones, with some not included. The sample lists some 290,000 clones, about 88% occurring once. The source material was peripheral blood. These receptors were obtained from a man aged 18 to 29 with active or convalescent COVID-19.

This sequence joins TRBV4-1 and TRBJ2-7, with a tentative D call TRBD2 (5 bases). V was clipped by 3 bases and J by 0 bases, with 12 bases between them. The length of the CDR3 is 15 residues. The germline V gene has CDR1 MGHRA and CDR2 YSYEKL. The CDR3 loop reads CASSQEDHSSYEQYF. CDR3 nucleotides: TGCGCCAGCAGCCAGGAGGACCACAGCTCCTACGAGCAGTACTTC.

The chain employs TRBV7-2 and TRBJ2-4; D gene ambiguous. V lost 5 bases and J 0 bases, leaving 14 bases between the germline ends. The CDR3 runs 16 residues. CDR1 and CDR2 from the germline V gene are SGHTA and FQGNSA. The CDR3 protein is CASSVGASIAKNIQYF. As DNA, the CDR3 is TGTGCCAGCAGCGTCGGAGCCTCAATAGCCAAAAACATTCAGTACTTC.

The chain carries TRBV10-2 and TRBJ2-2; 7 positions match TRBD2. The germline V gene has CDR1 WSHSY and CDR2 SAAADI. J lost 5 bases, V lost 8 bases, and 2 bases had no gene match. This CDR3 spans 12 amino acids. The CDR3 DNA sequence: TGCGCCAGCTCGGGGGGAACCGGGGAGCTGTTTTTT. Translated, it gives CASSGGTGELFF.

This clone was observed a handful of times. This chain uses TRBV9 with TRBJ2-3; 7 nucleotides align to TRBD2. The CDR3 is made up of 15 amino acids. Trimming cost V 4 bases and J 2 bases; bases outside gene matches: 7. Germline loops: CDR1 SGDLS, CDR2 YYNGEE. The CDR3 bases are TGTGCCAGCAGCCCGCGGGAGAGGTACACAGATACGCAGTATTTT. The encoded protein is CASSPRERYTDTQYF. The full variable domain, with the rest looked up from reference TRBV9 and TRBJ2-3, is DSGVTQTPKHLITATGQRVTLRCSPRSGDLSVYWYQQSLDQGLQFLIQYYNGEERAKGNILERFSAQQFPDLHSELNLSSLELGDSALYFCASSPRERYTDTQYFGPGTRLTVL.

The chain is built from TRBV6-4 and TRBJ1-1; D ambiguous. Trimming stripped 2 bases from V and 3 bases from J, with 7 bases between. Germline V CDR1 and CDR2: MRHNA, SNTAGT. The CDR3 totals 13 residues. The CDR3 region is CASSDKRDTEAFF. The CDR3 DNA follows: TGTGCCAGCAGTGACAAGAGGGACACTGAAGCTTTCTTT.

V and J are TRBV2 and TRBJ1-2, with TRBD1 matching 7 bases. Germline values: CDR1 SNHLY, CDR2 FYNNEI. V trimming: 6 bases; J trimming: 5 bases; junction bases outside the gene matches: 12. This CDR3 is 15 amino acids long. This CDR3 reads CASSLTGEGGYGYTF. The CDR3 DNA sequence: TGTGCCAGCAGCCTAACAGGGGAAGGAGGGTATGGCTACACCTTC.

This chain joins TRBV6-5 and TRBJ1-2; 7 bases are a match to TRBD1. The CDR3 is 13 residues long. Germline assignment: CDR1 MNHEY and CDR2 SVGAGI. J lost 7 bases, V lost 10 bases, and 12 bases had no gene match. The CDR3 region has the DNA TGTGCCATTCGAGGGGGCAGGGTTGGTGGCTACACCTTC. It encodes CAIRGGRVGGYTF.

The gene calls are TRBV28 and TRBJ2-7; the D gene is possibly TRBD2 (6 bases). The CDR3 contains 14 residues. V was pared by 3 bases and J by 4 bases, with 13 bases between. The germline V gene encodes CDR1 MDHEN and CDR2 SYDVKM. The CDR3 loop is CASSFIGGGYEQYF. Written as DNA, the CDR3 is TGTGCCAGCAGTTTCATCGGGGGTGGGTACGAGCAGTACTTC. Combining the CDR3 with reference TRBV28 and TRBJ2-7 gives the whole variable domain DVKVTQSSRYLVKRTGEKVFLECVQDMDHENMFWYRQDPGLGLRLIYFSYDVKMKEKGDIPEGYSVSREKKERFSLILESASTNQTSMYLCASSFIGGGYEQYFGPGTRLTVT.

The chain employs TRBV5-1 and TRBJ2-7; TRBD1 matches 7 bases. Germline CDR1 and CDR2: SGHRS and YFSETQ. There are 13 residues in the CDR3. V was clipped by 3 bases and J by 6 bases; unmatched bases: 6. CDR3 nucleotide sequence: TGCGCCAGCAGCTACGGACAGGTTAGCGAGCAGTACTTC. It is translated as CASSYGQVSEQYF.

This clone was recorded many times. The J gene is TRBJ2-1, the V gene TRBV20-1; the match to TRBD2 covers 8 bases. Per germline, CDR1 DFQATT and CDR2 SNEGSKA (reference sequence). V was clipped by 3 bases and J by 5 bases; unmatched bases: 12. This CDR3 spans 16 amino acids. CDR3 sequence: CSASPLSGGDHNEQFF. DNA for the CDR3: TGCAGTGCTAGTCCCCTCTCGGGGGGGGATCACAATGAGCAGTTCTTC.

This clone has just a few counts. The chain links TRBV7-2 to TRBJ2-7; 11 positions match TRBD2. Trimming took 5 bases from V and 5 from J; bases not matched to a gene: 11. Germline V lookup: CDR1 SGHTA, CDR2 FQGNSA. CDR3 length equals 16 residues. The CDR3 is CASSPQWLAGGHEQYF. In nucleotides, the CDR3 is TGTGCCAGCAGCCCCCAATGGCTAGCGGGAGGTCACGAGCAGTACTTC.

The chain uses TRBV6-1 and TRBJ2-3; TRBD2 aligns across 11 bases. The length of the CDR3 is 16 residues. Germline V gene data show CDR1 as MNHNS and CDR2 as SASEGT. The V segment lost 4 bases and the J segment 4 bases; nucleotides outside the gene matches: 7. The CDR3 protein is CASSVLAGGIPDTQYF. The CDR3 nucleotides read TGTGCCAGCAGTGTTCTAGCGGGAGGAATCCCAGATACGCAGTATTTT.

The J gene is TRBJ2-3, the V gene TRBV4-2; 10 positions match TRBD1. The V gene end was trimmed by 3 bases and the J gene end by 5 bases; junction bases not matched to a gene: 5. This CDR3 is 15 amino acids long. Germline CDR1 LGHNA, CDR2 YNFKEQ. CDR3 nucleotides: TGTGCCAGCAGCCAGGTGACAGGGGGCTTAGATACGCAGTATTTT. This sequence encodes CASSQVTGGLDTQYF.

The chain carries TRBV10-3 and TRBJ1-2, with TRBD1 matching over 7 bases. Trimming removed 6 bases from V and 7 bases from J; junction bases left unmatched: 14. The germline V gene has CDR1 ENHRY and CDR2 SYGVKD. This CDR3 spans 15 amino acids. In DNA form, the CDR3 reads TGTGCCATCAGGAGGGGGGACAGACTTGCTGGTGGCTACACCTTC. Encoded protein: CAIRRGDRLAGGYTF.

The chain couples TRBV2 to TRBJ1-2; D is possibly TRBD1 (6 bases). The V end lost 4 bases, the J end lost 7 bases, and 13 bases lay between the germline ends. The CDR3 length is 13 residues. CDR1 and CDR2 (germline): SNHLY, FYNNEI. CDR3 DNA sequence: TGTGCCAGCAGTGTTTCAGGGGCTCGTGGCTACACCTTC. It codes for CASSVSGARGYTF.

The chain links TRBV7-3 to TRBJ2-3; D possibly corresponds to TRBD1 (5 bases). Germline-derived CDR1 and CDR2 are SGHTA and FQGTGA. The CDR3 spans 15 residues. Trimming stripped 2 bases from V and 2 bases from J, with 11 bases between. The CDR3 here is CASSLGAGPTDTQYF. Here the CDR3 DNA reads TGTGCCAGCAGCTTAGGGGCAGGCCCCACAGATACGCAGTATTTT.

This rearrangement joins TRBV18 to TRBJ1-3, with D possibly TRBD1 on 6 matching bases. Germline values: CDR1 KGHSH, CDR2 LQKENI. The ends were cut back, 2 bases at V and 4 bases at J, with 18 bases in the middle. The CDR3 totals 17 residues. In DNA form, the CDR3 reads TGTGCCAGCTCACCAAGCGCATTGGGGGCGCTCGGAAACACCATATATTTT. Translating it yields CASSPSALGALGNTIYF.

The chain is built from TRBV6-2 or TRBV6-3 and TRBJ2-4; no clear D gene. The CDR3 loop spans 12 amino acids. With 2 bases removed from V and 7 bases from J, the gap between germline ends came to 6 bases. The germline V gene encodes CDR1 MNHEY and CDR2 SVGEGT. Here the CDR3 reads CASSYPENIQYF. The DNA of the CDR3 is TGTGCCAGCAGTTACCCGGAGAACATTCAGTACTTC.

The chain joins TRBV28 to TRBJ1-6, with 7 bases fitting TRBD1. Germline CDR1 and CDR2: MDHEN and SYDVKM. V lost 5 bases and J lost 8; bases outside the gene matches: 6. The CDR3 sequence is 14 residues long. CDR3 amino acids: CASSTGAGYSPLHF. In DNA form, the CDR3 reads TGTGCCAGCAGTACAGGGGCCGGGTATTCACCCCTCCACTTT.

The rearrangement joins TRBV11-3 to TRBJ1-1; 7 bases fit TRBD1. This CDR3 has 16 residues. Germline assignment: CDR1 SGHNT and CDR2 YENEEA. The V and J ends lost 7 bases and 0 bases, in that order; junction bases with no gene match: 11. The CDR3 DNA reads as TGTGCCAGCAACTACAACAGGGGATCCTTGAACACTGAAGCTTTCTTT. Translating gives CASNYNRGSLNTEAFF.

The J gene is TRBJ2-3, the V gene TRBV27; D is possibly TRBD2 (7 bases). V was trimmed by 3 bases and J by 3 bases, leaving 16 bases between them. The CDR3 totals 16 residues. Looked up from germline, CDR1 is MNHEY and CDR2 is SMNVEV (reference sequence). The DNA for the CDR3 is TGTGCCAGCAGTTTCAGAAGGGGGGGAGCAACAGATACGCAGTATTTT. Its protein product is CASSFRRGGATDTQYF.

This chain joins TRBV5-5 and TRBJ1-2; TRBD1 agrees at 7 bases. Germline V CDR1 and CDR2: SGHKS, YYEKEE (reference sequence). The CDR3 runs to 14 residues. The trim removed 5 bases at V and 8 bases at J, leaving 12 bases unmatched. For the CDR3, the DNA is TGTGCCAGCAGTTTAACACAGGGGATCCGGGGCTACACCTTC. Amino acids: CASSLTQGIRGYTF.

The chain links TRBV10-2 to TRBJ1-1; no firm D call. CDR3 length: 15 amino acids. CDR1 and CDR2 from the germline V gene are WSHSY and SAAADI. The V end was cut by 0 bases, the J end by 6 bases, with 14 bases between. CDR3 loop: CASSESQHLLSEAFF. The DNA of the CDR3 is TGCGCCAGCAGTGAGTCGCAACATCTACTATCTGAAGCTTTCTTT.

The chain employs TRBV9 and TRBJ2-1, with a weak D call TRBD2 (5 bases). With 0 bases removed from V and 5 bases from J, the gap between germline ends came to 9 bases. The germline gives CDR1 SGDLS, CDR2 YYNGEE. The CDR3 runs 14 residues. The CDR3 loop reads CASSVGTLDNEQFF. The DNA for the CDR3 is TGTGCCAGCAGCGTAGGGACTCTTGACAATGAGCAGTTCTTC. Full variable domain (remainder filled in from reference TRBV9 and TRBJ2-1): DSGVTQTPKHLITATGQRVTLRCSPRSGDLSVYWYQQSLDQGLQFLIQYYNGEERAKGNILERFSAQQFPDLHSELNLSSLELGDSALYFCASSVGTLDNEQFFGPGTRLTVL.

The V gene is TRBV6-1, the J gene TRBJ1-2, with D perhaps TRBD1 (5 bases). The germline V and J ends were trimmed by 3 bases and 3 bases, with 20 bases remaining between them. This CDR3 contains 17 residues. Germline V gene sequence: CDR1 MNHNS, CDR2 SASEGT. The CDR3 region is CASSDRIDSFAYYGYTF. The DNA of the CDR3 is TGTGCCAGCAGTGATAGAATCGACAGTTTTGCTTACTATGGCTACACCTTC.

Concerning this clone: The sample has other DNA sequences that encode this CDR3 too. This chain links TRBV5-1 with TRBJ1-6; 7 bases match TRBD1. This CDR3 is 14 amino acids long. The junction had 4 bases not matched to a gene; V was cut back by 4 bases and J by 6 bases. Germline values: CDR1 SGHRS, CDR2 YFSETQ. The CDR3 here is CASSPRDSNSPLHF. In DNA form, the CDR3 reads TGCGCCAGCAGCCCCCGGGACAGTAATTCACCCCTCCACTTT.

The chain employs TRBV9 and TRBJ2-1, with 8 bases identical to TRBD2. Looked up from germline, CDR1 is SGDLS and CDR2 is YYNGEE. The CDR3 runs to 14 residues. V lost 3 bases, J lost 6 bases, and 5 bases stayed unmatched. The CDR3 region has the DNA TGTGCCAGCAGCGAGCGGACTAGCCTCAATGAGCAGTTCTTC. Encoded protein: CASSERTSLNEQFF.

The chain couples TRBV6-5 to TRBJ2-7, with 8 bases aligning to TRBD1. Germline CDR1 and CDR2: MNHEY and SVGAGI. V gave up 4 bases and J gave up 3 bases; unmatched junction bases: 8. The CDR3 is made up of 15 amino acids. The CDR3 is CASSFGTGVSYEQYF. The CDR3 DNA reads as TGTGCCAGCAGTTTCGGGACAGGCGTCAGCTACGAGCAGTACTTC.

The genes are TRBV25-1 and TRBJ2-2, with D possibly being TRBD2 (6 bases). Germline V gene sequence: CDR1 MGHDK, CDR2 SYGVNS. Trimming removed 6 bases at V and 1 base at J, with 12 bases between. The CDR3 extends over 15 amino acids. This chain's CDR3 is CASRGQEGNTGELFF. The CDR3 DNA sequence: TGTGCCAGCAGGGGGCAGGAGGGGAACACCGGGGAGCTGTTTTTT.

The CDR3: CASRGGTPYQPQHF. CDR3 in DNA: TGTGCCAGTAGGGGAGGGACCCCTTATCAGCCCCAGCATTTT. This sequence joins TRBV19 and TRBJ1-5; D might be TRBD1 (5 bases). Germline V CDR1 and CDR2: LNHDA, SQIVND (reference sequence). Deletions cut 6 bases from V and 5 bases from J, with 14 bases between. The CDR3 extends over 14 amino acids.